In this sample, the clone carrying this T cell receptor beta chain turned up many times. Its antigen is currently unknown. Trimming took 3 bases from V and 0 from J, leaving 13 bases between them. The CDR3 runs 16 residues. The germline CDR1 and CDR2 sequences are MRHNA and SNTAGT. Combining a sample-barcoded 5' primer with a J-beta primer mix, a second PCR ran for roughly 7 to 11 cycles. TCRdb re-analysed the 5' RACE reads in MiXCR, keeping a single row per CDR3 protein. The sample shows 850,000 or so distinct CDR3 sequences, 25% to 35% of them seen only once. The data derive from a study of blood T cells in healthy people across ages. Notes on the study in general: Estimates drawn from one million T cells were deemed to understate diversity. Any conclusive comparison of naive versus antigen-experienced cells was prevented by using unsorted PBMCs. Versus aged donors, long-lived donors had higher diversity and more naive CD4+ cells. Significant beta diversity loss was already apparent by age approximately 38, declining roughly linearly.

The rearrangement uses TRBV6-4 and TRBJ2-3; D is possibly TRBD2 (6 bases). The sequenced sample was blood. This receptor was obtained from an elderly woman in good health. In DNA form, the CDR3 reads TGTGCCAGCAGTGAAAATGGCGGGACTAGCACAGATACGCAGTATTTT. Protein product: CASSENGGTSTDTQYF.